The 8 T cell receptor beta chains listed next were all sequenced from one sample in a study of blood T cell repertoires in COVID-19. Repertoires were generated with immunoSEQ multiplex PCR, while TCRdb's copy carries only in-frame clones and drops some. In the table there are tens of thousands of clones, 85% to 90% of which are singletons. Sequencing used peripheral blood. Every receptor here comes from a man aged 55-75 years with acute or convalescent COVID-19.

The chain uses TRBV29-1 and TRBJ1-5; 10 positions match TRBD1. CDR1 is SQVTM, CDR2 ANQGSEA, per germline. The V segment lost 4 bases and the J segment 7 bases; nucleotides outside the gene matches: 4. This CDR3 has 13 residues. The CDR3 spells CSVGGTGAQPQHF. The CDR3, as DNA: TGCAGCGTTGGGGGGACAGGGGCCCAGCCCCAGCATTTT.

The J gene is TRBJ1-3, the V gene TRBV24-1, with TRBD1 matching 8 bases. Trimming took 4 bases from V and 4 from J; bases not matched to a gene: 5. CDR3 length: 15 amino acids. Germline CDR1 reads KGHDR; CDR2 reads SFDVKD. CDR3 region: CATSDTRTGGNTIYF. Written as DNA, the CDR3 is TGTGCCACCAGTGACACTCGGACAGGGGGAAACACCATATATTTT.

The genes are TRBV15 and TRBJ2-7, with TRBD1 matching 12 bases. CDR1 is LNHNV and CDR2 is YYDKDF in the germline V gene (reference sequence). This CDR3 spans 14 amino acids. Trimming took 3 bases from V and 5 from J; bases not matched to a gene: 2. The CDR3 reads CATSRGQGANEQYF. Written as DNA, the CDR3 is TGTGCCACCAGCAGGGGACAGGGGGCAAACGAGCAGTACTTC.

CDR3 nucleotides: TGTGCCAGCAGTACTCACACAGGGGGGGGGACTGAAGCTTTCTTT. It is translated as CASSTHTGGGTEAFF. The chain has TRBV28 and TRBJ1-1; 8 positions agree with TRBD1. CDR1 is MDHEN and CDR2 is SYDVKM in the germline V gene. The CDR3 extends over 15 amino acids. V shed 5 bases, J shed 5 bases, and the junction held 10 bases outside the gene matches.

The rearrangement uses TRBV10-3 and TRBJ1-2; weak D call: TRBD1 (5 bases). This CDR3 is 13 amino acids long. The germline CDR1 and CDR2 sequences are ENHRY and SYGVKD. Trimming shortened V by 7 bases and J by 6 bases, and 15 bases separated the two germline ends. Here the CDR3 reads CAINRPGVNGYTF. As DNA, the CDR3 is TGTGCCATCAACCGACCGGGGGTTAATGGCTACACCTTC.

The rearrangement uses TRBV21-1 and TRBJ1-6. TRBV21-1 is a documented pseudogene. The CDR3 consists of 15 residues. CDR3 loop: CASSKRAGNNSPLHF. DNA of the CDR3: TGTGCCAGCAGCAAACGCGCCGGGAATAATTCACCCCTCCACTTT.

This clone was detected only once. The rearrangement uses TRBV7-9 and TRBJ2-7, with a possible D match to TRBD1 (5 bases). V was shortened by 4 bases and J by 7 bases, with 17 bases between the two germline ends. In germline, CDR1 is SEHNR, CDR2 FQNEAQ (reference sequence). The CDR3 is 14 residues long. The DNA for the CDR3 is TGTGCCAGCAGCTCACCACTGGACACGGTGGAGCAGTACTTC. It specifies CASSSPLDTVEQYF.

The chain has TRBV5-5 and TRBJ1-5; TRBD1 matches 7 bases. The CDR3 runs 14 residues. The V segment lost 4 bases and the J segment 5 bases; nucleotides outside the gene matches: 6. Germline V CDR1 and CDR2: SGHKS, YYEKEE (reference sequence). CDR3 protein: CASSPGTVDQPQHF. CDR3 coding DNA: TGTGCCAGCAGCCCAGGGACAGTTGATCAGCCCCAGCATTTT.